Listed here is a single T cell receptor beta chain. This specimen comes from a study of control samples from healthy donors and cancer patients. TCRdb's copy holds only in-frame clones and misses some; the assay was immunoSEQ multiplex PCR. The data contain roughly 150,000 clones, around 88% of them singletons. This clonotype originated in a man younger than 35 in good health. Specimen: blood.

The CDR3 nucleotides read TGTGCCAGTAGGCCCGGGGGGACTGAAGCTTTCTTT. This codes for CASRPGGTEAFF. The gene calls are TRBV19 and TRBJ1-1, with D tentatively TRBD1 (5 bases). Germline CDR1 is LNHDA and CDR2 is SQIVND (reference sequence). V was pared by 6 bases and J by 5 bases, with 10 bases between. CDR3 length: 12 amino acids.